This TCR beta chain was documented in a study of T cell clones after liver transplantation. Across the study: Tolerant meant at least one year fully off immunosuppression without liver enzymes above twice normal.

Clones were read by immunoSEQ multiplex PCR, and TCRdb kept only the in-frame ones, dropping some. Here the sample spans roughly 2,000 clones, approximately 20% being singletons. Sequencing of dividing CFSE-low cells from the MLR defined alloreactive TCRbeta sequences. Concerning this clone: Antigen unknown.

This CDR3 spans 13 amino acids. Germline V gives CDR1 MDHEN, CDR2 SYDVKM. The chain uses TRBV28 and TRBJ2-7; D remains unclear. The DNA end favors TRBJ1-2, so the J call may be wrong. The source is a human patient who received a liver transplant. Some T cells may be graft donor cells. Sequencing used CD8+ T cells from cultured PBMCs. The CDR3 loop reads CASSLFPAHGYTF. Written as DNA, the CDR3 is TGTGCCAGCAGTTTGTTCCCAGCCCATGGCTACACCTTC.